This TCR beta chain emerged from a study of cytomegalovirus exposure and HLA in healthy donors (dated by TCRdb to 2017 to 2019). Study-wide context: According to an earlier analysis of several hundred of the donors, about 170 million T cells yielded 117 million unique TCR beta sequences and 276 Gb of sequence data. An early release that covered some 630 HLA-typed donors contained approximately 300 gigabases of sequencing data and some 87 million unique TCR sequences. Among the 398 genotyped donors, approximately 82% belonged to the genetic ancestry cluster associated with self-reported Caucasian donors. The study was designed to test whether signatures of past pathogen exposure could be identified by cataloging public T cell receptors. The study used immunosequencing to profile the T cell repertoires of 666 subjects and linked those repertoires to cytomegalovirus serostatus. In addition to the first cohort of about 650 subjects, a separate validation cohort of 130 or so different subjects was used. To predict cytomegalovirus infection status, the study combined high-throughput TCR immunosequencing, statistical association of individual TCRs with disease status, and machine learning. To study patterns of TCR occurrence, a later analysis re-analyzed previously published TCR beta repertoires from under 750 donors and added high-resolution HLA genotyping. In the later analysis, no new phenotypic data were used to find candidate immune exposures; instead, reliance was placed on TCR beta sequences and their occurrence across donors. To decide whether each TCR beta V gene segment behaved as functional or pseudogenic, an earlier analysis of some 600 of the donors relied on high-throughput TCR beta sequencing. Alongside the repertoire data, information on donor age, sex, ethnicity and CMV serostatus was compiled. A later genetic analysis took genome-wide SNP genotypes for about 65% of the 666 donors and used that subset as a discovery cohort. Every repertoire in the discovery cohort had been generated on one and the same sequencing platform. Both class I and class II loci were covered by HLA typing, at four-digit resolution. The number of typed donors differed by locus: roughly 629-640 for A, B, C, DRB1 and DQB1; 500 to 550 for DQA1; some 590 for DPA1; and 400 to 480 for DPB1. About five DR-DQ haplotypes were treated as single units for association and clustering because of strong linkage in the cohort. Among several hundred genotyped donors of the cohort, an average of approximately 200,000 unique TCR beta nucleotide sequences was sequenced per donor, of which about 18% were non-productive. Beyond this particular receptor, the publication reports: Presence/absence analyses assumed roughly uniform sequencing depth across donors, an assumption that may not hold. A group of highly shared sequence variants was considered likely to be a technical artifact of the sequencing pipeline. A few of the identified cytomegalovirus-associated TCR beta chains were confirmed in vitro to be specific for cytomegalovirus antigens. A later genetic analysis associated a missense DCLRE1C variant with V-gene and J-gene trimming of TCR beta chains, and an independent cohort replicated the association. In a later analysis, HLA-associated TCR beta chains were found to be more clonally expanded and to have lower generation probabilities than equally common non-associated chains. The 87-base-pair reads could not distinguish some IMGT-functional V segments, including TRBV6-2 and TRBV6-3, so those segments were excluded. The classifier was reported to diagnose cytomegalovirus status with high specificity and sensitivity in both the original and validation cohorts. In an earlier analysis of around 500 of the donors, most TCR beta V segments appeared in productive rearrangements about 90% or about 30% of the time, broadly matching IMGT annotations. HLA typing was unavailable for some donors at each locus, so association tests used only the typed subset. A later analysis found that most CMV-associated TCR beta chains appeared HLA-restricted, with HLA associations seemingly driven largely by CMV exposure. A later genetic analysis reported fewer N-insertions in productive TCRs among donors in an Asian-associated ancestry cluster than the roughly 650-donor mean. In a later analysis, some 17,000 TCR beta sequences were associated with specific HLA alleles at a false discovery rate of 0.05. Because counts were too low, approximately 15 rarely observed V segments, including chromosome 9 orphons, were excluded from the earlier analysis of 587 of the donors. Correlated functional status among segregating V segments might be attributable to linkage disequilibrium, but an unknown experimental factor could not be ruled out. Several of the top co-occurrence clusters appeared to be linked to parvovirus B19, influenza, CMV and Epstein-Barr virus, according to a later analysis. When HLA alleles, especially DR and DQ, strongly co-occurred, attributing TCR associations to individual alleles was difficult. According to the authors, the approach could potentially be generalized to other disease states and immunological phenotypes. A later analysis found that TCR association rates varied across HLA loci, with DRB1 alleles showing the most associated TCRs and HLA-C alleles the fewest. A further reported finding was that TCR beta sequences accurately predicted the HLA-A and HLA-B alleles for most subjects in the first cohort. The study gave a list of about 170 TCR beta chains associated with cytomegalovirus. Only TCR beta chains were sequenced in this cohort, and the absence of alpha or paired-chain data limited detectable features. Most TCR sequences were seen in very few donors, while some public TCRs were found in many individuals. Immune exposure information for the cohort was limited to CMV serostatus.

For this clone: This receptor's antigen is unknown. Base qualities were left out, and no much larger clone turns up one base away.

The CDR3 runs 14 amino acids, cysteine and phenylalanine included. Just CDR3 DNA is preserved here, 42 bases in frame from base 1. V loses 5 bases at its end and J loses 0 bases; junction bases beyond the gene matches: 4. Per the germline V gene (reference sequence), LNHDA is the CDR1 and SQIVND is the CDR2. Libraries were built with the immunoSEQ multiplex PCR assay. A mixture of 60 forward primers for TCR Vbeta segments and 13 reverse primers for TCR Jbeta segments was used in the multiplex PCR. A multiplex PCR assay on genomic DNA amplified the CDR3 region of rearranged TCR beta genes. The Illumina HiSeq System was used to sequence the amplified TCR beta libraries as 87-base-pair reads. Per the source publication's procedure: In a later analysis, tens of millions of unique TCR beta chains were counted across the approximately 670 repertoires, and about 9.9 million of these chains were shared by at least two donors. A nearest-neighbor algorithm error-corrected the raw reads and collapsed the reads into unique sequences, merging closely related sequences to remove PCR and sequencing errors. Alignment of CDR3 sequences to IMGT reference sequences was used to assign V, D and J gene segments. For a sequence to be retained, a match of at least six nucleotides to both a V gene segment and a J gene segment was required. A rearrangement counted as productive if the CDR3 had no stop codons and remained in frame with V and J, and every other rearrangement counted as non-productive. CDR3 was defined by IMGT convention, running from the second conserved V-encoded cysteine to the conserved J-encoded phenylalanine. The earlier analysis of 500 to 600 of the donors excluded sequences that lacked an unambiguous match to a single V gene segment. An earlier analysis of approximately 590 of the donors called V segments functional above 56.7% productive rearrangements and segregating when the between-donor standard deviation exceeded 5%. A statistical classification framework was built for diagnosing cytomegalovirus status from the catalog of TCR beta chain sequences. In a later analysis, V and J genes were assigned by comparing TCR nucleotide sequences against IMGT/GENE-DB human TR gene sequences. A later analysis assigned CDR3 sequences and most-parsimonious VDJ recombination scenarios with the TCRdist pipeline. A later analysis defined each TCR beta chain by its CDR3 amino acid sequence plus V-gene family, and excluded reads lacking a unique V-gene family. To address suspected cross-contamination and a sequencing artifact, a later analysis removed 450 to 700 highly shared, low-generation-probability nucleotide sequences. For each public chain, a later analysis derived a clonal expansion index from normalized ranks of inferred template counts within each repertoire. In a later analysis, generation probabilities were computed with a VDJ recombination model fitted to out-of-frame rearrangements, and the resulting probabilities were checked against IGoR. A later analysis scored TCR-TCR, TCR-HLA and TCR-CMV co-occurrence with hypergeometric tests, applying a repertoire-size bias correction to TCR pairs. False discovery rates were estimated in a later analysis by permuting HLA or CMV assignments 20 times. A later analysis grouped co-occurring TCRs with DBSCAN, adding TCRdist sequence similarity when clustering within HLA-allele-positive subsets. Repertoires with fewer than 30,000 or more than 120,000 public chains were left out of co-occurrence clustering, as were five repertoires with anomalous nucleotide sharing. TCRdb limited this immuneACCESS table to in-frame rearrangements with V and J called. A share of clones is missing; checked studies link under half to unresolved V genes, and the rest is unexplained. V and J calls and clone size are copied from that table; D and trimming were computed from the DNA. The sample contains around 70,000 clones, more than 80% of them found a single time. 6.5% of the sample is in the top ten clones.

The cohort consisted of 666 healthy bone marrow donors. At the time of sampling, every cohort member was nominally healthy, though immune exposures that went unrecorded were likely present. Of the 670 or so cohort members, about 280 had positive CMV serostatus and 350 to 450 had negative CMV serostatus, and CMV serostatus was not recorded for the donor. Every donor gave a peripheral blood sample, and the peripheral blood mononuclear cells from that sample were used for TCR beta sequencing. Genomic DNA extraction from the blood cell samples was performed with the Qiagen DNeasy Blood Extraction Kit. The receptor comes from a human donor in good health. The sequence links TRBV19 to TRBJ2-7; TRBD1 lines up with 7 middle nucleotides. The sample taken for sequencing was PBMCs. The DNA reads TGTGCCAGTAGTGACAGGGCTGACTCCTACGAGCAGTACTTC. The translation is CASSDRADSYEQYF.